This T cell receptor beta chain was captured by sequencing in a study of glioma-infiltrating T cells after dendritic cell vaccination. Notes on the study in general: Longer survival after dendritic cell vaccination followed higher pretreatment TIL content.

The PCR used 60 V beta and 13 J beta primers. The protocol was immunoSEQ multiplex PCR, while the TCRdb copy is restricted to in-frame clones and leaves out a portion. The sample lists roughly 80,000 clones, around 87% seen once, with around 2.3% in the top ten. This CDR3 has 11 amino acids. Deletions cut 0 bases from V and 4 bases from J, with 4 bases between. Per the germline V gene, CDR1 is DFQATT and CDR2 is SNEGSKA (reference sequence). As for time point: after dendritic cell vaccination, including at tumor progression/relapse. No glioblastoma patient carried an isocitrate dehydrogenase mutation. About this clone: Antigen specificity is unknown.

The sample consisted of blood, taken after dendritic cell vaccination. The chain combines TRBV20-1 with TRBJ2-7; D not certain. The sequence was collected from a human donor with glioblastoma. The CDR3 region has the DNA TGCAGTGCTAGAGATCAGTACGAGCAGTACTTC. Its translation: CSARDQYEQYF.